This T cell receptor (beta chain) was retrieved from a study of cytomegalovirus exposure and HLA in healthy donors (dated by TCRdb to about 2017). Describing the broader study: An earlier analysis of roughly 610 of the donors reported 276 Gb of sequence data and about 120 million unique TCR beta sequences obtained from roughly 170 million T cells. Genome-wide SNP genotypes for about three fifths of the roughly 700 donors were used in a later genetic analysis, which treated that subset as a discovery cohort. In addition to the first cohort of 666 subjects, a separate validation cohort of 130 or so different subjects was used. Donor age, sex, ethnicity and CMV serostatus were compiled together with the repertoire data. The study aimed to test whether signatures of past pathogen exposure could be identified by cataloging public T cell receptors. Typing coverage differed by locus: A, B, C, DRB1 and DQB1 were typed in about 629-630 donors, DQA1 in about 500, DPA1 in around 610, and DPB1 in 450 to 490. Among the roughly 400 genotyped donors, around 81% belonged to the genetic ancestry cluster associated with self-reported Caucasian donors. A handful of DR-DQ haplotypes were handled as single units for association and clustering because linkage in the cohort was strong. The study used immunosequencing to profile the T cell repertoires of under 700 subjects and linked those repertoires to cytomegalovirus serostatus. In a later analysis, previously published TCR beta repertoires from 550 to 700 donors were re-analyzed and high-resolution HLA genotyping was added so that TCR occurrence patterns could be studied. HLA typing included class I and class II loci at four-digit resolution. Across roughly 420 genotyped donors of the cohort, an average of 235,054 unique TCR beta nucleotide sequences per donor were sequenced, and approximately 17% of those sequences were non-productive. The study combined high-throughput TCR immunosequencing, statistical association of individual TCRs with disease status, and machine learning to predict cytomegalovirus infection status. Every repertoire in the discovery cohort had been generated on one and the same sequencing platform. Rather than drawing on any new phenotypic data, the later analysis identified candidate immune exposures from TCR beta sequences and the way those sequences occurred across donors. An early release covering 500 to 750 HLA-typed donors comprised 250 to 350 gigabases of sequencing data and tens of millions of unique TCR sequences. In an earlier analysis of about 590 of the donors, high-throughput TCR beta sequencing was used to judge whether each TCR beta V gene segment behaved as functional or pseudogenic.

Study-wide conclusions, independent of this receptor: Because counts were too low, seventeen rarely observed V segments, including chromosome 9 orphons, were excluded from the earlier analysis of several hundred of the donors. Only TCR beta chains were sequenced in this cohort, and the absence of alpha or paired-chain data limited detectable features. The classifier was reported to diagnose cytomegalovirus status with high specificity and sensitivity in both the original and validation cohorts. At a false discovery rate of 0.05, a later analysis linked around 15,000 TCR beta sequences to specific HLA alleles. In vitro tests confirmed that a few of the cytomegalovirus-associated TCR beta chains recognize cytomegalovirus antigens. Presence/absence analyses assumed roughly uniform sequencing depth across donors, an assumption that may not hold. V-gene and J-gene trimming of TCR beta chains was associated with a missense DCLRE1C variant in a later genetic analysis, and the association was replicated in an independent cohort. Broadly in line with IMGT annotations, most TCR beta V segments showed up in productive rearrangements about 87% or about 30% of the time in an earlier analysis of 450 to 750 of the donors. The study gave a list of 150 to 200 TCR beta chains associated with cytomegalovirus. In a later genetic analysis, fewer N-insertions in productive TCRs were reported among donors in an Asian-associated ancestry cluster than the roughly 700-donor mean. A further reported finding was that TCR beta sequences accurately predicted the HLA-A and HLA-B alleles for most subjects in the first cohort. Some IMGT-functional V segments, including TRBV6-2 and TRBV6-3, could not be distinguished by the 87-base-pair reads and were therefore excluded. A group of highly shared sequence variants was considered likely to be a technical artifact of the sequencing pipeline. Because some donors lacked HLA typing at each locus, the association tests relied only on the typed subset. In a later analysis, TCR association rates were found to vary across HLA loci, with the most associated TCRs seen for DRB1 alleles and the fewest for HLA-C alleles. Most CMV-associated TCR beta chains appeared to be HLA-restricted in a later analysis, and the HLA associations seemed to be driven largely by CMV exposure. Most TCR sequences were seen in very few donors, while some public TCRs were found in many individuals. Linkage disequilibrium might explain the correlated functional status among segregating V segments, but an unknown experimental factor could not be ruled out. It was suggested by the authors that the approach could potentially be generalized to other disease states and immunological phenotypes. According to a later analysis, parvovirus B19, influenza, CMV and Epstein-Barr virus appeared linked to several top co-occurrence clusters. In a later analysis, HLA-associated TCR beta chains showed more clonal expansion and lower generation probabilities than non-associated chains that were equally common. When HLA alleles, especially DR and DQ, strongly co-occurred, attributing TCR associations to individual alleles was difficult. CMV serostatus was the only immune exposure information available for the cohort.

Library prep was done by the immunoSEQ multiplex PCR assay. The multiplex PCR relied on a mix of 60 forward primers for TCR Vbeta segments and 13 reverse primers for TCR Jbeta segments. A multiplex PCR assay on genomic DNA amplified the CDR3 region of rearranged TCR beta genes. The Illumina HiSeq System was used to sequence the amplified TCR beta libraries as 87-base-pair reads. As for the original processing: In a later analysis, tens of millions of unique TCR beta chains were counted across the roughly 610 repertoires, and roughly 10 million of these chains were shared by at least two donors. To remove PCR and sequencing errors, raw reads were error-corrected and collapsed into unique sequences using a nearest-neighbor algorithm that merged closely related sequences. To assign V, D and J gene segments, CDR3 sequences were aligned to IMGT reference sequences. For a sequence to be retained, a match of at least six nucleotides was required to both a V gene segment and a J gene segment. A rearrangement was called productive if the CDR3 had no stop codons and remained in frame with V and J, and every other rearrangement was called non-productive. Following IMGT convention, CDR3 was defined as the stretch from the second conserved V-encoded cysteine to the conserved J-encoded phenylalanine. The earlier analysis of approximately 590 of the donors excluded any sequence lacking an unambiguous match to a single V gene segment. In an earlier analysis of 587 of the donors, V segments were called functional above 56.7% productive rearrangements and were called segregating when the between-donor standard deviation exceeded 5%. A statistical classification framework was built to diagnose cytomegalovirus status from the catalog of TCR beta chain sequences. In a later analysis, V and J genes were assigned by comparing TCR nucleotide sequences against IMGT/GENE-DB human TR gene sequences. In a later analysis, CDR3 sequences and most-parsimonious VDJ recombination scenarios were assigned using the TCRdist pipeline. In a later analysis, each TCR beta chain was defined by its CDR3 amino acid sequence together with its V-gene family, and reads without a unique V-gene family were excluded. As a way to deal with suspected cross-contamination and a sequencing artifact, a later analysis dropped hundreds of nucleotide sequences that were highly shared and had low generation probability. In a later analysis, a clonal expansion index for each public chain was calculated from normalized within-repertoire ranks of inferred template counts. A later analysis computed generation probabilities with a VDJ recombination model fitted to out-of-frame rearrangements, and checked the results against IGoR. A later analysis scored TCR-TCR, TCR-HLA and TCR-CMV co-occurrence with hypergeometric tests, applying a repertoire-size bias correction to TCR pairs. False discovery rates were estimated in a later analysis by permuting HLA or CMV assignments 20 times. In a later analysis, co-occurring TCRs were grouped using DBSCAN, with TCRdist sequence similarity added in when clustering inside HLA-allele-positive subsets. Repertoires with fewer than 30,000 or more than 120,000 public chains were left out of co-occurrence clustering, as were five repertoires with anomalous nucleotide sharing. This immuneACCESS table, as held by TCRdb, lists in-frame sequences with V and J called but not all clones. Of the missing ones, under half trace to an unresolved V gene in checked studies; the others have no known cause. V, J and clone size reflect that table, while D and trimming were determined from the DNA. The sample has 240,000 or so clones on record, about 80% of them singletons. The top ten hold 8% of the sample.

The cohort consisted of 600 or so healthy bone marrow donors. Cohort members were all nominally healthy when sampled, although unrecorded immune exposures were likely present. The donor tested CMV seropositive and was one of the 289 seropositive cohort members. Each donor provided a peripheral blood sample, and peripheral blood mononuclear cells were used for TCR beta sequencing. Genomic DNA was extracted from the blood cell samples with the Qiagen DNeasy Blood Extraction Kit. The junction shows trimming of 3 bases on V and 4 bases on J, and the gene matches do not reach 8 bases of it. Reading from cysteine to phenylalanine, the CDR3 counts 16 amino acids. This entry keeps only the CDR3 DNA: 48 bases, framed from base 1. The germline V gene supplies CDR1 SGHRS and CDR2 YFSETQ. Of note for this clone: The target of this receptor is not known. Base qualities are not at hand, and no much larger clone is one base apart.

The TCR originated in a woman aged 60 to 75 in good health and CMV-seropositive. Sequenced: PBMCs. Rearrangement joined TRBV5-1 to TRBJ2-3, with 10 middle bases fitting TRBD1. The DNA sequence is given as TGCGCCAGCAGCTCCTCCGGGACAGGGGTGGCAGATACGCAGTATTTT. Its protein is CASSSSGTGVADTQYF.